These 18 T cell receptor beta chains originate from one sample sequenced in a study of T cell responses to AZD1222 COVID-19 vaccine. Some clones are missing from TCRdb's copy, which holds only in-frame ones; the method was immunoSEQ multiplex PCR. The sample has some 180,000 clones, around nine tenths seen once. The specimen was peripheral blood, collected 28 days after the second dose of the MenACWY control vaccine. The receptors here all came from an adult who received the MenACWY meningococcal vaccine as a control.

This clone has only one observation. The genes are TRBV6-2 or TRBV6-3 and TRBJ2-3; 10 bases are shared with TRBD1. After removal of 6 bases from V and 4 bases from J, the junction contained 10 bases not matched to a gene. This CDR3 comprises 16 residues. CDR1 is MNHEY, CDR2 SVGEGT, per germline. CDR3 coding DNA: TGTGCCAGCAGCCCACTCCCGGGACAGGGGCCAGATACGCAGTATTTT. This encodes CASSPLPGQGPDTQYF.

The J gene is TRBJ1-5, the V gene TRBV28; 9 bases align to TRBD1. The CDR3 is 15 residues long. Looked up from germline, CDR1 is MDHEN and CDR2 is SYDVKM. V dropped 5 bases and J dropped 8; count of bases not matched to a gene: 10. The CDR3 DNA reads as TGTGCCAGCAGTCAGGGACAGGGCGGTCGGAAGCCCCAGCATTTT. Its protein is CASSQGQGGRKPQHF.

The chain links TRBV6-2 or TRBV6-3 to TRBJ2-2; TRBD2 matches 8 bases. The CDR3 contains 17 residues. Germline V gene sequence: CDR1 MNHEY, CDR2 SVGEGT. The junction had 9 bases not matched to a gene; V was cut back by 2 bases and J by 4 bases. Written as DNA, the CDR3 is TGTGCCAGCAGTTACCTCCCCCCCAGCGGGGGCACCGGGGAGCTGTTTTTT. Translation: CASSYLPPSGGTGELFF.

This chain links TRBV7-6 with TRBJ1-6; D is ambiguous. In germline, CDR1 is SGHVS, CDR2 FNYEAQ. The CDR3 loop spans 16 amino acids. The V end was cut by 5 bases, the J end by 2 bases, with 13 bases between. In nucleotides, the CDR3 is TGTGCCAGCAGCCCATTCTATGGGACCTATAATTCACCCCTCCACTTT. It codes for CASSPFYGTYNSPLHF.

The chain couples TRBV7-2 to TRBJ2-5, with D perhaps assigned TRBD1 or TRBD2 (5 bases each). V lost 5 bases to trimming and J lost 4 bases, with 14 bases between them. The germline gives CDR1 SGHTA, CDR2 FQGNSA. This CDR3 contains 14 residues. The CDR3 region is CASSQGRGLETQYF. The CDR3 nucleotides are TGTGCCAGCAGCCAGGGCCGGGGTTTAGAGACCCAGTACTTC.

The chain is built from TRBV7-3 and TRBJ2-5, with 8 bases matching TRBD2. The ends lost 5 bases at V and 4 bases at J; junction bases unmatched: 12. The CDR3 sequence is 16 residues long. The germline V gene encodes CDR1 SGHTA and CDR2 FQGTGA. The CDR3 loop reads CASSPGLAGAGETQYF. CDR3 nucleotide sequence: TGTGCCAGCAGCCCTGGACTAGCCGGAGCGGGAGAGACCCAGTACTTC.

This chain connects TRBV3-1 (or the pseudogene TRBV3-2) to TRBJ2-7; 8 bases line up with TRBD1. V shed 5 bases and J 2 bases; nucleotides not matched to a gene: 5. Germline CDR1 LGHDT, CDR2 YNNKEL (reference sequence). This CDR3 region has 14 residues. The DNA for the CDR3 is TGTGCCAGCAGCTTAGACAGGGGACCCTACGAGCAGTACTTC. It encodes CASSLDRGPYEQYF.

J is TRBJ2-5 and V is TRBV6-2 or TRBV6-3, with a weak D call TRBD2 (6 bases). Per germline, CDR1 MNHEY and CDR2 SVGEGT. The CDR3 runs 15 residues. V lost 2 bases and J 4 bases, leaving 14 bases between the germline ends. For the CDR3, the DNA is TGTGCCAGCAGTTACGGGGGAGGCGGGGCAGAGACCCAGTACTTC. Protein sequence: CASSYGGGGAETQYF.

The chain combines TRBV6-5 with TRBJ1-1, with D unclear. The CDR3 is made up of 14 amino acids. The V and J ends lost 4 bases and 0 bases respectively, with 9 bases between them. In germline, CDR1 is MNHEY, CDR2 SVGAGI. The CDR3 nucleotides are TGTGCCAGCAGTTTAGGCAGTATGAACACTGAAGCTTTCTTT. Residues: CASSLGSMNTEAFF.

The table lists this clone with a count of one. The chain couples TRBV7-3 to TRBJ2-5; TRBD1 agrees at 7 bases. Germline CDR1 SGHTA, CDR2 FQGTGA. The CDR3 totals 15 residues. The trim removed 0 bases at V and 4 bases at J, leaving 5 bases unmatched. The DNA of the CDR3 is TGTGCCAGCAGCTTAACGACAGGGTCCGGAGAGACCCAGTACTTC. It yields the protein CASSLTTGSGETQYF. Using reference TRBV7-3 and TRBJ2-5 for the parts outside the CDR3, the full variable domain is GAGVSQTPSNKVTEKGKYVELRCDPISGHTALYWYRQSLGQGPEFLIYFQGTGAADDSGLPNDRFFAVRPEGSVSTLKIQRTERGDSAVYLCASSLTTGSGETQYFGPGTRLLVL.

In regard to this clone: Other DNA sequences in this specimen translate into the identical CDR3. This rearrangement joins TRBV7-3 to TRBJ2-3; D is unresolved. Trimming cost V 2 bases and J 1 base, with 4 bases left between them. CDR1 and CDR2 from the germline V gene are SGHTA and FQGTGA. The CDR3 covers 13 residues. The CDR3 here is CASSLPGTDTQYF. CDR3 in DNA: TGTGCCAGCAGCTTACCAGGCACAGATACGCAGTATTTT. Combining the CDR3 with reference TRBV7-3 and TRBJ2-3 gives the whole variable domain GAGVSQTPSNKVTEKGKYVELRCDPISGHTALYWYRQSLGQGPEFLIYFQGTGAADDSGLPNDRFFAVRPEGSVSTLKIQRTERGDSAVYLCASSLPGTDTQYFGPGTRLTVL.

The chain has TRBV7-3 and TRBJ1-4; possible D gene TRBD1, 6 bases. Looked up from germline, CDR1 is SGHTA and CDR2 is FQGTGA. The CDR3 spans 13 residues. V lost 1 base and J 11 bases, leaving 11 bases between the germline ends. CDR3 residues: CASSLNAGDKLFF. CDR3 coding DNA: TGTGCCAGCAGCTTAAATGCAGGGGATAAACTGTTTTTT.

The chain uses TRBV6-5 and TRBJ1-3; 7 bases line up with TRBD1. The J segment lost 4 bases and the V segment lost 0 bases, leaving 6 bases of the junction unmatched. This CDR3 comprises 16 residues. Germline V CDR1 and CDR2: MNHEY, SVGAGI. The CDR3 nucleotides read TGTGCCAGCAGTTACTCAGGGACAGAGTCCGGAAACACCATATATTTT. It translates to CASSYSGTESGNTIYF.

J is TRBJ1-1 and V is TRBV5-1; the D gene is possibly TRBD1 (6 bases). Germline CDR1 and CDR2: SGHRS and YFSETQ. This CDR3 is 15 amino acids long. The V end was cut by 4 bases, the J end by 5 bases, with 18 bases between. This CDR3 is CASSGGREVRTEAFF. CDR3 DNA: TGCGCCAGCAGCGGGGGCCGGGAGGTACGGACTGAAGCTTTCTTT.

J is TRBJ1-1 and V is TRBV5-1, with 12 bases aligning to TRBD1. J gave up 5 bases and V 3 bases, and 8 bases lay outside the gene matches. This CDR3 spans 16 amino acids. Germline CDR1 and CDR2: SGHRS and YFSETQ. CDR3 sequence: CASSSGTGGPGTEAFF. The DNA for the CDR3 is TGCGCCAGCAGCTCCGGGACAGGGGGCCCGGGGACTGAAGCTTTCTTT.

This chain connects TRBV27 to TRBJ2-1; D is uncertain. Between the trimmed V and J ends, which lost 5 bases and 0 bases, there was a span of 5 bases. CDR1 is MNHEY, CDR2 SMNVEV, per germline (reference sequence). The length of the CDR3 is 13 residues. Written as DNA, the CDR3 is TGTGCCAGCAGTCCGTACTCCTACAATGAGCAGTTCTTC. Amino acids: CASSPYSYNEQFF.

The rearrangement links TRBV6-1 to TRBJ1-1, with D uncertain. The CDR3 is 13 residues long. With 2 bases removed from V and 11 bases from J, the gap between germline ends came to 15 bases. Germline V gene sequence: CDR1 MNHNS, CDR2 SASEGT. Here the CDR3 reads CASSESQRRGAFF. The CDR3 coding sequence is TGTGCCAGCAGTGAAAGCCAGCGCCGCGGGGCTTTCTTT.

The chain links TRBV6-5 to TRBJ1-1; no firm D call. Trimming pared 1 base from V and 1 base from J, leaving 7 bases between. Looked up from germline, CDR1 is MNHEY and CDR2 is SVGAGI. The CDR3 runs to 14 residues. CDR3 sequence (DNA): TGTGCCAGCAGTTACTATTCACCGAACACTGAAGCTTTCTTT. Residues: CASSYYSPNTEAFF.